This TCR beta chain was sequenced for a study of blood T cell repertoires in COVID-19. Across the whole study: Specimens from acute and convalescent COVID-19 originated in the United States, Italy and Spain. PBMCs, B-cell-depleted T cells, or T cells provided the cDNA or gDNA that made up the material.

The CDR3 loop spans 11 amino acids. The V gene lost 8 bases and the J gene lost 5 bases, with 8 bases spanning the gap. As processed by the authors: Amplification of reference gene primers provided the estimated nucleated cell counts. The data were produced by immunoSEQ multiplex PCR, yet TCRdb's version contains in-frame clones alone and is incomplete. The DNA was the basis for D and trimming; V, J and clone size are from that table. This table has a few hundred thousand clones, roughly 84% appearing once. This receptor was identified in a man aged 60 to 75 with acute or convalescent COVID-19. The chain couples TRBV12-3 or TRBV12-4 to TRBJ2-3; tentative D call: TRBD2 (5 bases). Input material: peripheral blood. CDR3 sequence (DNA): TGTGCCAGCTCCGCGGGAGATACGCAGTATTTT. It codes for CASSAGDTQYF.